Shown below are 25 T cell receptor beta chains from a single sample sequenced in a study of blood T cell repertoires in COVID-19. The method was immunoSEQ multiplex PCR; TCRdb's version includes in-frame clones alone and lacks a portion of them. The repertoire holds 200,000 to 250,000 clones, with 70% to 90% as singletons. The specimen was peripheral blood. The source is a man aged 55 to 70 with acute or convalescent COVID-19.

The chain joins TRBV5-1 to TRBJ2-1; 13 nucleotides line up with TRBD2. This CDR3 has 15 residues. The V segment lost 2 bases and the J segment 7 bases; nucleotides outside the gene matches: 3. Looked up from germline, CDR1 is SGHRS and CDR2 is YFSETQ. The CDR3 DNA reads TGCGCCAGCAGCTTTCGACTAGCGGGGGGTAATGAGCAGTTCTTC. It yields the protein CASSFRLAGGNEQFF.

The chain employs TRBV6-2 or TRBV6-3 and TRBJ2-1, with 8 nucleotides matching TRBD2. This CDR3 contains 15 residues. Germline V gene data show CDR1 as MNHEY and CDR2 as SVGEGT. V gave up 5 bases and J gave up 4 bases; unmatched junction bases: 7. CDR3 protein: CASSPSLAGYNEQFF. For the CDR3, the DNA is TGTGCCAGCAGTCCCTCGCTAGCGGGTTACAATGAGCAGTTCTTC.

This chain links TRBV5-1 with TRBJ2-2; 9 nucleotides agree with TRBD2. This CDR3 has 17 residues. Germline CDR1 SGHRS, CDR2 YFSETQ. Trimming took 4 bases from V and 2 from J; bases not matched to a gene: 9. The CDR3 DNA follows: TGCGCCAGCAGCCCGTTTAGCGGGAGCGCAAACACCGGGGAGCTGTTTTTT. This sequence encodes CASSPFSGSANTGELFF.

This chain joins TRBV5-5 and TRBJ1-2, with a weak D call TRBD1 (5 bases). V lost 4 bases to trimming and J lost 3 bases, with 16 bases between them. Germline lookup yields CDR1 SGHKS and CDR2 YYEKEE (reference sequence). CDR3 length equals 15 residues. The CDR3 sequence: CASSVRVTNDYGYTF. The DNA of the CDR3 is TGTGCCAGCAGCGTCAGGGTTACTAATGACTATGGCTACACCTTC.

This chain uses TRBV4-2 with TRBJ1-2; TRBD1 aligns across 7 bases. The V gene's germline CDR1 is LGHNA and CDR2 YNFKEQ. This CDR3 comprises 14 residues. The V segment lost 1 base and the J segment 2 bases; nucleotides outside the gene matches: 1. CDR3 in amino acids: CASSQVDRNYGYTF. Written as DNA, the CDR3 is TGTGCCAGCAGCCAAGTGGACAGGAACTATGGCTACACCTTC.

J is TRBJ2-2 and V is TRBV7-6; 13 bases line up with TRBD2. V lost 0 bases, J lost 6 bases, and 16 bases stayed unmatched. There are 21 residues in the CDR3. Germline loops: CDR1 SGHVS, CDR2 FNYEAQ. Here the CDR3 DNA reads TGTGCCAGCAGCTTAGCGCTCCGGAAAACCGGGACTAGCGGGACCCCCGGGGAGCTGTTTTTT. This translates into CASSLALRKTGTSGTPGELFF. Looking up the rest from reference TRBV7-6 and TRBJ2-2 gives the full variable domain: GAGVSQSPRYKVTKRGQDVALRCDPISGHVSLYWYRQALGQGPEFLTYFNYEAQQDKSGLPNDRFSAERPEGSISTLTIQRTEQRDSAMYRCASSLALRKTGTSGTPGELFFGEGSRLTVL.

V is TRBV7-2 and J is TRBJ2-7, with 7 bases that match TRBD1. This CDR3 region has 15 residues. Germline trimming cut 5 bases from V and 3 bases from J; bases unmatched to any gene: 10. The germline V gene has CDR1 SGHTA and CDR2 FQGNSA. The CDR3 sequence is CASSTPRDSIYEQYF. The DNA for the CDR3 is TGTGCCAGCAGCACCCCTCGGGACAGCATCTACGAGCAGTACTTC.

This clone was recorded once. This rearrangement joins TRBV2 to TRBJ2-3; D possibly corresponds to TRBD2 (5 bases). V lost 7 bases to trimming and J lost 0 bases, with 20 bases between them. The CDR3 runs to 17 residues. The germline V gene has CDR1 SNHLY and CDR2 FYNNEI. The chain's CDR3 is CASTSRGRPRSTDTQYF. In nucleotides, the CDR3 is TGTGCCAGCACATCCCGAGGGAGACCGAGAAGCACAGATACGCAGTATTTT.

The rearrangement uses TRBV7-9 and TRBJ2-7, with TRBD2 identical over 9 bases. Germline V CDR1 and CDR2: SEHNR, FQNEAQ (reference sequence). The J segment lost 5 bases and the V segment lost 1 base, leaving 3 bases of the junction unmatched. The CDR3 has 14 residues. CDR3 in amino acids: CASSLEAGGDEQYF. CDR3 nucleotide sequence: TGTGCCAGCAGCTTAGAAGCGGGAGGCGACGAGCAGTACTTC.

V usage is TRBV11-3 and J usage is TRBJ1-3; D is unclear. V was trimmed by 11 bases and J by 0 bases, leaving 14 bases between them. Germline lookup yields CDR1 SGHNT and CDR2 YENEEA. The CDR3 runs 14 residues. DNA of the CDR3: TGTGCCTGGGGAATGGGGAGCTCTGGAAACACCATATATTTT. Its protein product is CAWGMGSSGNTIYF.

This rearrangement joins TRBV11-2 to TRBJ2-3; 10 bases are a match to TRBD2. The CDR3 runs 18 residues. Trimming took 2 bases from V and 5 from J; bases not matched to a gene: 13. Germline CDR1 SGHAT, CDR2 FQNNGV. The CDR3 reads CASSLRSGRAYVKDTQYF. In DNA, the CDR3 is TGTGCCAGCAGCTTACGGAGCGGGAGGGCCTACGTGAAAGATACGCAGTATTTT.

This sequence joins TRBV19 and TRBJ2-1; TRBD2 agrees at 8 bases. The CDR3 totals 15 residues. After removal of 6 bases from V and 6 bases from J, the junction contained 10 bases not matched to a gene. CDR1 and CDR2 from the germline V gene are LNHDA and SQIVND (reference sequence). CDR3 amino acids: CASRQGTRIGNEQFF. CDR3 nucleotide sequence: TGTGCCAGTAGGCAGGGGACTAGAATCGGCAATGAGCAGTTCTTC.

This clone came up a few times. The chain combines TRBV5-1 with TRBJ2-5; 7 nucleotides match TRBD1. The CDR3 loop spans 17 amino acids. The V gene's germline CDR1 is SGHRS and CDR2 YFSETQ. Germline trimming cut 0 bases from V and 0 bases from J; bases unmatched to any gene: 8. CDR3 loop: CASSLGGQQGYQETQYF. CDR3 sequence (DNA): TGCGCCAGCAGCTTGGGGGGCCAACAGGGGTACCAAGAGACCCAGTACTTC.

The chain carries TRBV28 and TRBJ1-5; the match to TRBD1 covers 7 bases. Germline values: CDR1 MDHEN, CDR2 SYDVKM. V gave up 5 bases and J gave up 0 bases; unmatched junction bases: 7. The CDR3 totals 16 residues. Here the CDR3 reads CASSTLTGSSNQPQHF. The DNA for the CDR3 is TGTGCCAGCAGTACCCTGACAGGGAGTAGCAATCAGCCCCAGCATTTT.

This clone was observed a few times. V and J are TRBV4-1 and TRBJ1-5, with 10 positions matching TRBD1. The CDR3 is made up of 15 amino acids. Germline CDR1 MGHRA, CDR2 YSYEKL. V trimming: 6 bases; J trimming: 2 bases; junction bases outside the gene matches: 4. The CDR3: CASSPGTGGNQPQHF. CDR3 nucleotide sequence: TGCGCCAGCAGTCCCGGGACAGGGGGCAATCAGCCCCAGCATTTT.

The chain employs TRBV6-5 and TRBJ2-3, with TRBD2 matching over 13 bases. V shed 4 bases, J shed 4 bases, and the junction held 2 bases outside the gene matches. This CDR3 has 15 residues. In germline, CDR1 is MNHEY, CDR2 SVGAGI. The CDR3 DNA reads as TGTGCCAGCAGTTTTACTAGCGGGAGGGCAGATACGCAGTATTTT. Translating it yields CASSFTSGRADTQYF.

The chain recombines TRBV2 with TRBJ2-7, with 8 bases fitting TRBD1. The CDR3 length is 14 residues. Germline V lookup: CDR1 SNHLY, CDR2 FYNNEI. The V gene end was trimmed by 7 bases and the J gene end by 3 bases; junction bases not matched to a gene: 8. CDR3 in DNA: TGTGCCAGCAACATCCAGGGGGCGGACTACGAGCAGTACTTC. Protein product: CASNIQGADYEQYF.

This clone was counted once. The chain uses TRBV18 and TRBJ2-1, with 7 bases identical to TRBD2. V lost 5 bases, J lost 7 bases, and 11 bases stayed unmatched. The CDR3 is 15 residues long. The V gene's germline CDR1 is KGHSH and CDR2 LQKENI. This CDR3 is CASSDAGAPLNEQFF. CDR3 bases: TGTGCCAGCTCAGACGCGGGAGCGCCTCTTAATGAGCAGTTCTTC.

This clone was seen only a few times. The J gene is TRBJ2-7, the V gene TRBV10-3; 10 positions match TRBD2. The junction had 1 base not matched to a gene; V was cut back by 5 bases and J by 0 bases. Per the germline V gene, CDR1 is ENHRY and CDR2 is SYGVKD. The CDR3 totals 14 residues. In DNA, the CDR3 is TGTGCCATCAGTTCTAGCGGGAGCTCCTACGAGCAGTACTTC. This translates into CAISSSGSSYEQYF.

The chain joins TRBV7-3 to TRBJ1-4, with a weak D call TRBD1 (5 bases). Trimming left V 0 bases short and J 3 bases short, with 14 bases between. The CDR3 has 17 amino acids. Germline CDR1 is SGHTA and CDR2 is FQGTGA. The CDR3 here is CASSLTDSKPPNEKLFF. CDR3 DNA sequence: TGTGCCAGCAGCTTAACCGACAGCAAACCACCTAATGAAAAACTGTTTTTT.

This sequence joins TRBV28 and TRBJ1-1, with D tentatively TRBD1 (6 bases). This CDR3 spans 14 amino acids. The germline gives CDR1 MDHEN, CDR2 SYDVKM. Trimming stripped 7 bases from V and 1 base from J, with 13 bases between. For the CDR3, the DNA is TGTGCCAGCACTCGGGACATCCCGAACACTGAAGCTTTCTTT. Its translation is CASTRDIPNTEAFF.

V is TRBV13 and J is TRBJ2-2, with 7 positions matching TRBD2. The V segment lost 0 bases and the J segment 4 bases; nucleotides outside the gene matches: 2. This CDR3 has 15 residues. Germline values: CDR1 PRHDT, CDR2 FYEKMQ (reference sequence). The CDR3 DNA is TGTGCCAGCAGCTTAGGCCGGACTAGCACCGGGGAGCTGTTTTTT. As protein: CASSLGRTSTGELFF.

V is TRBV3-1 (or the pseudogene TRBV3-2) and J is TRBJ2-7; TRBD2 might be the D (6 bases). Germline assignment: CDR1 LGHDT and CDR2 YNNKEL (reference sequence). V lost 7 bases and J lost 9, with 25 bases in between. The CDR3 runs 15 residues. The CDR3 DNA follows: TGTGCCAGCACCGGCCACCCGGACTCCGTGGGGGGGCAGTACTTC. Translated, it gives CASTGHPDSVGGQYF.

V gene TRBV6-5 combines with J gene TRBJ1-6; D gene unclear. This CDR3 has 12 amino acids. The V and J ends lost 8 bases and 8 bases respectively, with 10 bases between them. Germline V CDR1 and CDR2: MNHEY, SVGAGI. The CDR3 is CASGMRDSPLHF. For the CDR3, the DNA is TGTGCCAGCGGTATGAGGGATTCACCCCTCCACTTT.

This chain links TRBV28 with TRBJ1-2; possibly TRBD1 for D (6 bases). This CDR3 is built from 15 residues. With 2 bases removed from V and 3 bases from J, the gap between germline ends came to 13 bases. Germline V lookup: CDR1 MDHEN, CDR2 SYDVKM. CDR3 sequence reads: CASSLPQGRYYGYTF. The CDR3 nucleotides are TGTGCCAGCAGTTTACCCCAGGGGCGGTACTATGGCTACACCTTC.